This section outlines one TCR beta chain sequence together with its context. TCRdb reprocessed the 5' RACE reads and stores each CDR3 protein as one record, lacking DNA. This table holds a few hundred thousand distinct CDR3 sequences. The data are from a study of monozygotic twins with inflammatory bowel disease. This CDR3 comprises 13 residues. Germline CDR1 reads SSHAT; CDR2 reads FNYEAQ (reference sequence). The V and J genes are TRBV7-7 and TRBJ2-1. The sample was blood. This sequence originates from a human donor with ulcerative colitis or Crohn's disease, or a healthy co-twin of an affected twin (not recorded which). CDR3 region: CASSLGYLNEQFF.